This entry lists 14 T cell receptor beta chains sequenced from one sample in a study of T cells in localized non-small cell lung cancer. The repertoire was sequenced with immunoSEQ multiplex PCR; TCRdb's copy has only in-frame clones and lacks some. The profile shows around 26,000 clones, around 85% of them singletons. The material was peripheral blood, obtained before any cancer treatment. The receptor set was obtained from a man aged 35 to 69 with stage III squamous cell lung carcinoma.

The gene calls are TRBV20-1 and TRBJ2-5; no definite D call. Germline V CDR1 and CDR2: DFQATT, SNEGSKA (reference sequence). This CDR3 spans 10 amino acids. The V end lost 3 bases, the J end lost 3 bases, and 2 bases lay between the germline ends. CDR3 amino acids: CSASEETQYF. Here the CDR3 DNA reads TGCAGTGCTAGCGAAGAGACCCAGTACTTC.

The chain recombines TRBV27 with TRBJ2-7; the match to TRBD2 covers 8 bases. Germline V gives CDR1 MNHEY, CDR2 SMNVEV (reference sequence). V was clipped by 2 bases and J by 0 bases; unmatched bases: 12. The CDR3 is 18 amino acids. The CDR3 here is CASSLRPSGAGDSYEQYV. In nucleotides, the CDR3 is TGTGCCAGCAGTTTACGACCCTCTGGAGCGGGGGACTCCTACGAGCAGTACGTC.

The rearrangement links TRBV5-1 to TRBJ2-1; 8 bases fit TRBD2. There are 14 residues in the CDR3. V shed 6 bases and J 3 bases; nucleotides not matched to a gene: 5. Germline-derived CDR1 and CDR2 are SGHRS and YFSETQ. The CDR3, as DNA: TGCGCCAGCAACCCTAGCGGGTACTACAATGAGCAGTTCTTC. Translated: CASNPSGYYNEQFF.

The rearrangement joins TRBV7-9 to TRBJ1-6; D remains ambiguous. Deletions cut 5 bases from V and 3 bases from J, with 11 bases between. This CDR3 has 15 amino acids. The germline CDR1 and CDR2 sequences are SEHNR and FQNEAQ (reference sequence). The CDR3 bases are TGTGCCAGCAGCCCACCATGGGGCTATAATTCACCCCTCCACTTT. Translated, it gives CASSPPWGYNSPLHF.

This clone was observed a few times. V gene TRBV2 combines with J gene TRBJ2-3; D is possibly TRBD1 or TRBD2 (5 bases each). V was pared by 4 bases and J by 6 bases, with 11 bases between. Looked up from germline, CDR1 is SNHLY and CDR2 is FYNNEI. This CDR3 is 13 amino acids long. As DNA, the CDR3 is TGTGCCAGCAGTGTGGCAGGGACCGATACGCAGTATTTT. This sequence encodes CASSVAGTDTQYF.

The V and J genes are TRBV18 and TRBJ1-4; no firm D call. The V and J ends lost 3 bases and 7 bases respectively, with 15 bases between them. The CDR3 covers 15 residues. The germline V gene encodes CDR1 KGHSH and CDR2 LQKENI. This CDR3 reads CASSPGRSGREKLFF. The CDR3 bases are TGTGCCAGCTCACCCGGGCGGTCCGGGCGTGAAAAACTGTTTTTT.

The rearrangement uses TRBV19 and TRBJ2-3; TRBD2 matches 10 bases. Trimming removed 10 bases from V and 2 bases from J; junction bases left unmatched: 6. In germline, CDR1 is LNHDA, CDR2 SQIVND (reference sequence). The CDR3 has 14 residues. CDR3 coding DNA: TGTGCCACCCAGCGGGGGGGGGTCACAGATACGCAGTATTTT. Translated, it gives CATQRGGVTDTQYF.

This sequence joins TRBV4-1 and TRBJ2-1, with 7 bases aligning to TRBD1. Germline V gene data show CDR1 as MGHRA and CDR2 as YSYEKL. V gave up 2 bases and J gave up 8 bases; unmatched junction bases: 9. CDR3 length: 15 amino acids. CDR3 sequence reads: CASSQYKGAVYEQFF. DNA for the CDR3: TGCGCCAGCAGCCAATATAAGGGGGCAGTATATGAGCAGTTCTTC.

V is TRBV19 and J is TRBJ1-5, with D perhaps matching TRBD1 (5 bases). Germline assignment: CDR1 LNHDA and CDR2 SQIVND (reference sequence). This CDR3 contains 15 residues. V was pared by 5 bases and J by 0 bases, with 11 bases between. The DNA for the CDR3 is TGTGCCAGTAGTGCCGGGACCTATAGCAATCAGCCCCAGCATTTT. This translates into CASSAGTYSNQPQHF. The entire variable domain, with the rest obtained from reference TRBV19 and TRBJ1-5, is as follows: DGGITQSPKYLFRKEGQNVTLSCEQNLNHDAMYWYRQDPGQGLRLIYYSQIVNDFQKGDIAEGYSVSREKKESFPLTVTSAQKNPTAFYLCASSAGTYSNQPQHFGDGTRLSIL.

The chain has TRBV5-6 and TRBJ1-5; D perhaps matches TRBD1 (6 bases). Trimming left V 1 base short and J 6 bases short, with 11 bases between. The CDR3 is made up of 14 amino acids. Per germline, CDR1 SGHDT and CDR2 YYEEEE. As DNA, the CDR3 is TGTGCCAGCAGCTTGAGCGGGACATTTCAGCCCCAGCATTTT. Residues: CASSLSGTFQPQHF.

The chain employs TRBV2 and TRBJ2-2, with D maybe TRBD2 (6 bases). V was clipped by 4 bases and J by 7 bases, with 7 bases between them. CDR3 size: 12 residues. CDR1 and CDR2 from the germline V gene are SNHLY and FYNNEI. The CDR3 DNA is TGTGCCAGCAGTGGGAGGGACGGGGAGCTGTTTTTT. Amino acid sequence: CASSGRDGELFF.

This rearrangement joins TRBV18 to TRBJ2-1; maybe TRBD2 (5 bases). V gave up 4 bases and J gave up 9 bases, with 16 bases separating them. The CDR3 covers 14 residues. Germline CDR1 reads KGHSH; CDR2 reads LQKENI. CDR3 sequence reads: CASSLLAPLGEQFF. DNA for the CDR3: TGTGCCAGCTCACTCCTAGCACCGTTGGGTGAGCAGTTCTTC. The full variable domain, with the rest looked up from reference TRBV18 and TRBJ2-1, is NAGVMQNPRHLVRRRGQEARLRCSPMKGHSHVYWYRQLPEEGLKFMVYLQKENIIDESGMPKERFSAEFPKEGPSILRIQQVVRGDSAAYFCASSLLAPLGEQFFGPGTRLTVL.

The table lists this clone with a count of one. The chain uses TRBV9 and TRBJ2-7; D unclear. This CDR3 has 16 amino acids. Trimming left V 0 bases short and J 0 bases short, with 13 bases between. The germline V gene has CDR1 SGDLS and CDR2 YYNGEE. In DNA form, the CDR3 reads TGTGCCAGCAGCGTAGCTAGGCCACCAAGCTCCTACGAGCAGTACGTC. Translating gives CASSVARPPSSYEQYV.

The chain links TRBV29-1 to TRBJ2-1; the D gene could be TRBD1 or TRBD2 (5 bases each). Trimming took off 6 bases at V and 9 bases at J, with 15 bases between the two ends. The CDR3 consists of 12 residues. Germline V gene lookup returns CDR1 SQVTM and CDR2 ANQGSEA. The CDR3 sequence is CSVTSGLGEQFF. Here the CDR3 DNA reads TGCAGCGTGACATCGGGGCTGGGTGAGCAGTTCTTC.